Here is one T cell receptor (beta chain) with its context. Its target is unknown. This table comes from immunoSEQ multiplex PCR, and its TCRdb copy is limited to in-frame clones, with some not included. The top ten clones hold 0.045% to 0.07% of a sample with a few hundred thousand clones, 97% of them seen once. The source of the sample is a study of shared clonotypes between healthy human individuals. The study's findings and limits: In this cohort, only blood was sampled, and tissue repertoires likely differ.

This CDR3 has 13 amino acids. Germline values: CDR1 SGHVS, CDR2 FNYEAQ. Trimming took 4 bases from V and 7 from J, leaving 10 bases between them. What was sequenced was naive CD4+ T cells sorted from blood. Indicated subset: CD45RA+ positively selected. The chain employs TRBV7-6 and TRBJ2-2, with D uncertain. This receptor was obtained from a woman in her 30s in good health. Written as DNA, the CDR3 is TGTGCCAGCAGCTCTGGTTTGGACGGGGAGCTGTTTTTT. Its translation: CASSSGLDGELFF. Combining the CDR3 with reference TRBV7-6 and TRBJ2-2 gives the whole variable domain GAGVSQSPRYKVTKRGQDVALRCDPISGHVSLYWYRQALGQGPEFLTYFNYEAQQDKSGLPNDRFSAERPEGSISTLTIQRTEQRDSAMYRCASSSGLDGELFFGEGSRLTVL.